This entry is about one T cell receptor (beta chain). The data originate from a study of control samples from healthy donors and cancer patients. Clones were read by immunoSEQ multiplex PCR, and TCRdb kept only the in-frame ones, dropping some. The sample lists 150,000 to 160,000 clones; over 85% were seen once. With 6 bases removed from V and 2 bases from J, the gap between germline ends came to 7 bases. From germline, CDR1 is SQVTM and CDR2 ANQGSEA. The CDR3 extends over 11 amino acids. This TCR was recovered from a man over 45 in good health. Sequencing input: blood. The V and J genes are TRBV29-1 and TRBJ1-1, with D uncertain. This CDR3 is CSVLSNTEAFF. The CDR3 DNA sequence: TGCAGCGTGTTGAGTAACACTGAAGCTTTCTTT.